This T cell receptor (beta chain) was captured in a study of blood T cell repertoires in COVID-19. Study overall: Samples representing acute and convalescent COVID-19 were sourced from the United States, Italy and Spain. From T cells, B-cell-depleted T cells, or PBMCs came the material, which was cDNA or gDNA.

As processed by the authors: Estimated nucleated cell counts came from reference gene primer amplification. The method was immunoSEQ multiplex PCR; TCRdb's version includes in-frame clones alone and lacks a portion of them. D and trimming were read from the DNA, whereas the V and J calls and clone size are those reported in that table. The sample contains fewer than 200,000 clones, around four fifths of which appear only once. About this clone itself: Other DNA variants within this sample encode the same CDR3.

Input material: peripheral blood. The clonotype was recovered from a woman aged 70 to 79 who had recovered from COVID-19.

Written as DNA, the CDR3 is TGTGCCAGCAGCCAGCCGGGGGAGACCCAGTACTTC. This codes for CASSQPGETQYF. The chain recombines TRBV3-1 (or the pseudogene TRBV3-2) with TRBJ2-5; tentative D call: TRBD2 (5 bases). The CDR3 runs to 12 residues. The germline gives CDR1 LGHDT, CDR2 YNNKEL (reference sequence). Trimming removed 3 bases from V and 5 bases from J, with 7 bases in between.